These 11 T cell receptor beta chains came from one sample sequenced in a study of T cells in Graves' hyperthyroidism and ophthalmopathy. RNA transcripts served as the template for amplifying TCR beta CDR3 regions. Initially, a first-round RT-PCR of the TCR CDR3 employed the HTBI primer set. Via MiXCR, TCRdb re-called the multiplex PCR reads, giving one row per CDR3 protein. The table includes hundreds of thousands of distinct CDR3 sequences, less than 15% detected once. Sequencing was performed on blood. Every receptor here comes from a young woman with Graves' hyperthyroidism.

The table lists this clonotype with a few counts. This rearrangement joins TRBV6-1 to TRBJ2-2, with TRBD1 identical over 11 bases. V shed 6 bases, J shed 0 bases, and the junction held 6 bases outside the gene matches. CDR1 is MNHNS, CDR2 SASEGT, per germline. This CDR3 has 17 amino acids. The CDR3 DNA sequence: TGTGCCAGCAGGGACAGGGGGCGTTCGGCGAACACCGGGGAGCTGTTTTTT. Amino acid sequence: CASRDRGRSANTGELFF.

This chain links TRBV7-9 with TRBJ1-4; D is ambiguous. Germline lookup yields CDR1 SEHNR and CDR2 FQNEAQ (reference sequence). There are 16 residues in the CDR3. V was clipped by 5 bases and J by 5 bases, with 18 bases between them. For the CDR3, the DNA is TGTGCCAGCAGCCCGAACAGAGTCAACAACAATGAAAAACTGTTTTTT. This sequence encodes CASSPNRVNNNEKLFF.

This clonotype was detected many times. V usage is TRBV20-1 and J usage is TRBJ1-2; no reliable D call. Germline CDR1 reads DFQATT; CDR2 reads SNEGSKA (reference sequence). V lost 3 bases and J lost 3, with 14 bases in between. This CDR3 has 14 residues. CDR3: CSASSGFGDYGYTF. The CDR3 nucleotides read TGCAGTGCTAGTTCCGGTTTTGGTGACTATGGCTACACCTTC.

This clonotype was recorded at least ten times. This chain uses TRBV18 with TRBJ2-3; D possibly corresponds to TRBD2 (6 bases). The V end lost 6 bases, the J end lost 6 bases, and 16 bases lay between the germline ends. Germline V lookup: CDR1 KGHSH, CDR2 LQKENI. CDR3 length: 14 amino acids. Here the CDR3 reads CASSSGTGGDTQYF. The CDR3 DNA reads as TGTGCCAGCTCCTCCGGGACCGGAGGGGATACGCAGTATTTT. Variable domain in full (rest from reference TRBV18 and TRBJ2-3): NAGVMQNPRHLVRRRGQEARLRCSPMKGHSHVYWYRQLPEEGLKFMVYLQKENIIDESGMPKERFSAEFPKEGPSILRIQQVVRGDSAAYFCASSSGTGGDTQYFGPGTRLTVL.

The CDR3 DNA reads as TGTGCCAGCAGCTTAAGCCCGGCCGAGGGCTACACCTTC. Translating gives CASSLSPAEGYTF. V is TRBV7-6 and J is TRBJ1-2; D is uncertain. This CDR3 is built from 13 residues. Trimming left V 2 bases short and J 8 bases short, with 12 bases between. CDR1 and CDR2 (germline): SGHVS, FNYEAQ.

This clonotype was counted many times. J is TRBJ2-3 and V is TRBV12-5, with 7 bases that match TRBD1. Germline-derived CDR1 and CDR2 are LGHNT and FRNRAP. The J segment lost 3 bases and the V segment lost 8 bases, leaving 11 bases of the junction unmatched. The length of the CDR3 is 15 residues. DNA for the CDR3: TGTGCTAGTTCTCCAGGGGGAGTAAGAACAGATACGCAGTATTTT. The encoded protein is CASSPGGVRTDTQYF. Using reference TRBV12-5 and TRBJ2-3 for the parts outside the CDR3, the full variable domain is DARVTQTPRHKVTEMGQEVTMRCQPILGHNTVFWYRQTMMQGLELLAYFRNRAPLDDSGMPKDRFSAEMPDATLATLKIQPSEPRDSAVYFCASSPGGVRTDTQYFGPGTRLTVL.

This clonotype was counted ten times or more. The chain couples TRBV30 to TRBJ2-7; D is perhaps TRBD2 (5 bases). The CDR3 has 15 residues. CDR1 is GTSNPN and CDR2 is SVGIG in the germline V gene (reference sequence). V lost 0 bases to trimming and J lost 3 bases, with 15 bases between them. The CDR3: CAWSVHRAADYEQYF. The CDR3 DNA reads TGTGCCTGGAGTGTACATCGTGCAGCGGACTACGAGCAGTACTTC.

The V gene is TRBV6-1, the J gene TRBJ1-4; D remains ambiguous. The CDR3 runs 14 residues. Germline V gene lookup returns CDR1 MNHNS and CDR2 SASEGT. Trimming removed 6 bases from V and 7 bases from J, with 15 bases in between. DNA of the CDR3: TGTGCCAGCAGCAAATGGAGGGAAGCTGAAAAACTGTTTTTT. Its protein is CASSKWREAEKLFF.

Ten or more counts support this clonotype. V usage is TRBV6-2 or TRBV6-3 and J usage is TRBJ2-1, with 16 bases fitting TRBD2. The CDR3 contains 19 residues. After removal of 0 bases from V and 4 bases from J, the junction contained 6 bases not matched to a gene. Germline V lookup: CDR1 MNHEY, CDR2 SVGEGT. CDR3 region: CASSYSRLGLAGGYNEQFF. The CDR3 DNA is TGTGCCAGCAGTTACTCCCGACTGGGACTAGCGGGAGGGTACAATGAGCAGTTCTTC.

There are many counts of this clonotype. This chain joins TRBV2 and TRBJ1-1; 9 bases match TRBD1. Germline V gene lookup returns CDR1 SNHLY and CDR2 FYNNEI. This CDR3 has 16 residues. The ends lost 2 bases at V and 1 base at J; junction bases unmatched: 5. The CDR3 region has the DNA TGTGCCAGCAGTGAATTGGGACAGGGAAGGAACACTGAAGCTTTCTTT. Its translation is CASSELGQGRNTEAFF.

This clonotype came up many times. The chain has TRBV11-2 and TRBJ2-1; the match to TRBD2 covers 11 bases. This CDR3 is 17 amino acids long. Germline CDR1 reads SGHAT; CDR2 reads FQNNGV. V shed 3 bases, J shed 6 bases, and the junction held 10 bases outside the gene matches. The CDR3 DNA follows: TGTGCCAGCAGCTTCGGAACCGGGACTAGCGGACTCAATGAGCAGTTCTTC. It encodes CASSFGTGTSGLNEQFF.